This T cell receptor (beta chain) was captured by sequencing in a study of blood T cell repertoires in COVID-19. As for the study in general: COVID-19 samples collected from the United States, Italy and Spain covered acute and convalescent phases.

Study processing details: It was from reference gene primer amplification that nucleated cell counts were estimated. TCRdb's copy holds only in-frame clones and misses some; the assay was immunoSEQ multiplex PCR. For V, J and clone size, that table is used; D and trimming come from the DNA. Of about 130,000 clones listed, more than 90% are singletons. Germline lookup yields CDR1 LNHDA and CDR2 SQIVND (reference sequence). The CDR3 runs to 13 residues. Unmatched junction bases numbered 13, after V lost 5 bases and J lost 15 bases. The table lists this clone with a count of one. Seattle enrolled patients during active infection and tracked them longitudinally.

The sequence came from a man aged 55 to 70 with COVID-19, enrolled during active disease. The specimen was peripheral blood. The J gene is TRBJ2-3, the V gene TRBV19; 8 nucleotides align to TRBD2. The CDR3 loop is CASSESSGPSRYF. For the CDR3, the DNA is TGTGCCAGTAGTGAGTCTAGCGGGCCCTCCAGATATTTT.